Included here is one TCR beta chain sequence, with context. Its specificity is not known. Genomic DNA constituted the template upon which TCR beta VDJ and CDR3 profiling was performed. One entry per CDR3 protein, called by TCRdb with MiXCR from the reads. Of about 170,000 distinct CDR3 sequences listed, 55% to 75% were seen once; the top ten hold 45%. Germline trimming cut 3 bases from V and 4 bases from J; bases unmatched to any gene: 10. The germline gives CDR1 SGHRS, CDR2 YFSETQ. CDR3 size: 17 residues. These data come from a study of CD8+CD57+ T cells in acquired aplastic anemia. Study-level findings and limits: Patients had fewer than 35 CD8+ CDR3 sequences in common with controls (the shared set).

This receptor was identified in a human donor in good health. The V and J genes are TRBV5-1 and TRBJ2-3; 11 nucleotides agree with TRBD2. Source material: sorted CD4+, CD8+, or CD8+CD57+ T cells (not recorded which) from PBMCs. CDR3 coding DNA: TGCGCCAGCAGCTCGTTCATGACTAGCGGGGTGGCAGATACGCAGTATTTT. Translating gives CASSSFMTSGVADTQYF.